Following are 2 T cell receptor beta chains from one sample sequenced in a study of blood T cell repertoires in COVID-19. Using immunoSEQ multiplex PCR, the repertoire was profiled, and TCRdb retains in-frame clones only, with some absent. The repertoire holds over 200,000 clones, with more than 75% as singletons. Sequenced sample: peripheral blood. The receptors were sampled from a middle-aged man with active or convalescent COVID-19.

The chain recombines TRBV20-1 with TRBJ2-1, with D perhaps TRBD2 (6 bases). Deletions cut 3 bases from V and 1 base from J, with 16 bases between. CDR1 is DFQATT and CDR2 is SNEGSKA in the germline V gene (reference sequence). CDR3 length: 16 amino acids. The CDR3 nucleotides are TGCAGTGCTAGTGGCAGAGCCGGAGGGTCCTACAATGAGCAGTTCTTC. Translating gives CSASGRAGGSYNEQFF.

The chain has TRBV12-5 and TRBJ1-6; weak D call: TRBD1 (5 bases). This CDR3 spans 16 amino acids. The V and J ends lost 1 base and 5 bases respectively, with 12 bases between them. The germline gives CDR1 LGHNT, CDR2 FRNRAP. The CDR3 reads CASGLDHGGDNSPLHF. The CDR3 DNA reads as TGTGCTAGTGGTTTGGACCATGGGGGGGATAATTCACCCCTCCACTTT.